The next 25 T cell receptor beta chains were all read from a single sample in a study of T-cell memory formation after mild COVID-19. TCRdb independently ran MiXCR on the 5' RACE reads; one entry per CDR3 protein. The data show 360,000 or so distinct CDR3 sequences, around 27% seen once. Sequenced: PBMCs or a T cell subset sorted from them (not recorded which). The receptors derive from an adult woman who had mild COVID-19 (a few samples of this study predate the infection). Cell type and time point are not known.

Only a few counts were recorded for this clonotype. The gene calls are TRBV6-6 and TRBJ2-5; a possible D gene is TRBD1 (6 bases). There are 12 residues in the CDR3. V gave up 10 bases and J gave up 1 base, with 10 bases separating them. Germline CDR1 is MNHNY and CDR2 is SVGAGI (reference sequence). The CDR3 nucleotides read TGTGCCATCGGGACACCCCAAGAGACCCAGTACTTC. This translates into CAIGTPQETQYF.

The gene calls are TRBV5-1 and TRBJ1-3, with TRBD1 matching over 7 bases. CDR3 size: 13 residues. With 4 bases clipped from V and 6 bases from J, the junction kept 4 bases outside the gene matches. CDR1 and CDR2 (germline): SGHRS, YFSETQ. The CDR3 reads CASSQGQQNTIYF. The CDR3 coding sequence is TGCGCCAGCAGCCAGGGACAGCAAAACACCATATATTTT. Combining the CDR3 with reference TRBV5-1 and TRBJ1-3 gives the whole variable domain KAGVTQTPRYLIKTRGQQVTLSCSPISGHRSVSWYQQTPGQGLQFLFEYFSETQRNKGNFPGRFSGRQFSNSRSEMNVSTLELGDSALYLCASSQGQQNTIYFGEGSWLTVV.

This clonotype was seen a handful of times. The chain employs TRBV5-5 and TRBJ1-1; 9 positions match TRBD1. The CDR3 extends over 13 amino acids. CDR1 is SGHKS, CDR2 YYEKEE, per germline (reference sequence). V was pared by 4 bases and J by 8 bases, with 6 bases of the junction left unmatched. DNA for the CDR3: TGTGCCAGCAGCAATTCGGGACAGGGAGAAGCTTTCTTT. Translating gives CASSNSGQGEAFF.

This clonotype showed up just a few times. J is TRBJ2-7 and V is TRBV4-3, with D tentatively TRBD1 (6 bases). Between the trimmed V and J ends, which lost 0 bases and 3 bases, there was a span of 15 bases. Germline V lookup: CDR1 LGHNA, CDR2 YSLEER. The CDR3 has 16 amino acids. CDR3 sequence (DNA): TGCGCCAGCAGCCAAGAACTGGGGGCATATGACTACGAGCAGTACTTC. Translation: CASSQELGAYDYEQYF.

J is TRBJ2-7 and V is TRBV4-2; 10 bases line up with TRBD1. Losses at the gene ends were 0 bases for V and 4 bases for J; bases not matched to a gene: 6. Germline loops: CDR1 LGHNA, CDR2 YNFKEQ. There are 16 residues in the CDR3. The DNA for the CDR3 is TGTGCCAGCAGCCAAGATTCGGGACAGGGGTGGTACGAGCAGTACTTC. Translated, it gives CASSQDSGQGWYEQYF.

This clonotype was counted only a few times. The chain combines TRBV6-5 with TRBJ2-3; unclear D gene. Germline values: CDR1 MNHEY, CDR2 SVGAGI. CDR3 length equals 12 residues. The ends were cut back, 7 bases at V and 2 bases at J, with 7 bases in the middle. The CDR3 bases are TGTGCCAGCATGGCGGTCACAGATACGCAGTATTTT. Amino acids: CASMAVTDTQYF.

This clonotype was counted only a few times. The rearrangement links TRBV29-1 to TRBJ2-2; D is perhaps TRBD2 (6 bases). The CDR3 covers 12 residues. Per germline, CDR1 SQVTM and CDR2 ANQGSEA. Trimming cost V 6 bases and J 6 bases, with 11 bases left between them. CDR3 protein: CSVWGLAGELFF. CDR3 coding DNA: TGCAGCGTGTGGGGACTTGCCGGGGAGCTGTTTTTT.

This clonotype appeared a few times. The J gene is TRBJ2-7, the V gene TRBV5-1; TRBD2 might be the D (5 bases). V gave up 3 bases and J gave up 5 bases, with 15 bases separating them. Germline CDR1 SGHRS, CDR2 YFSETQ. The CDR3 spans 14 residues. This CDR3 is CASSSGNNADEQYF. The CDR3 DNA reads TGCGCCAGCAGCTCGGGGAATAACGCAGACGAGCAGTACTTC.

This chain connects TRBV10-3 to TRBJ1-4; the D is unclear. Germline V gene sequence: CDR1 ENHRY, CDR2 SYGVKD. The CDR3 spans 12 residues. Trimming removed 3 bases at V and 14 bases at J, with 13 bases between. In DNA, the CDR3 is TGTGCCATCAGTGACGGCCAGAAGGCTCTGTTTTTT. This encodes CAISDGQKALFF.

This sequence joins TRBV10-3 and TRBJ2-1, with 12 bases fitting TRBD2. V shed 5 bases and J 0 bases; nucleotides not matched to a gene: 11. This CDR3 comprises 19 residues. Germline CDR1 and CDR2: ENHRY and SYGVKD. The CDR3 here is CAISTLAGGTDSSYNEQFF. The CDR3 DNA sequence: TGTGCCATCAGTACGCTAGCGGGAGGGACGGATAGCTCCTACAATGAGCAGTTCTTC.

The gene calls are TRBV27 and TRBJ1-5; possibly TRBD1 for D (5 bases). Germline V gene data show CDR1 as MNHEY and CDR2 as SMNVEV (reference sequence). The CDR3 is made up of 15 amino acids. V was cut by 8 bases and J by 3 bases, with 17 bases left in between. The DNA of the CDR3 is TGTGCCAGCTCCTTTGGTGGGGCCCCCAATCAGCCCCAGCATTTT. Amino acids: CASSFGGAPNQPQHF.

This clonotype was seen repeatedly, ten times or more. DNA for the CDR3: TGTGCCACCAGCCCCCGGGACGGAGCCACAGATACGCAGTATTTT. Encoded protein: CATSPRDGATDTQYF. The rearrangement uses TRBV15 and TRBJ2-3; D possibly matches TRBD1 or TRBD2 (5 bases each). Germline V lookup: CDR1 LNHNV, CDR2 YYDKDF (reference sequence). The CDR3 has 15 residues. Trimming took 5 bases from V and 2 from J, leaving 14 bases between them.

J is TRBJ2-1 and V is TRBV7-6; 7 nucleotides agree with TRBD1. This CDR3 has 18 residues. Germline CDR1 SGHVS, CDR2 FNYEAQ. Trimming removed 5 bases from V and 5 bases from J; junction bases left unmatched: 18. This CDR3 is CASSPQLRGLAGHNEQFF. CDR3 DNA: TGTGCCAGCAGCCCTCAACTTAGGGGGCTAGCCGGGCACAATGAGCAGTTCTTC.

This rearrangement joins TRBV4-1 to TRBJ2-1; no clear D. This CDR3 has 14 amino acids. Germline V gene lookup returns CDR1 MGHRA and CDR2 YSYEKL. Trimming shortened V by 3 bases and J by 0 bases, and 6 bases separated the two germline ends. The DNA for the CDR3 is TGCGCCAGCAGCCACCCGGCCTCCTACAATGAGCAGTTCTTC. Its translation: CASSHPASYNEQFF.

This clonotype has ten or more counts. The chain links TRBV5-5 to TRBJ1-1; TRBD1 matches at 9 bases. Germline V gives CDR1 SGHKS, CDR2 YYEKEE (reference sequence). The CDR3 runs to 20 residues. The ends lost 0 bases at V and 0 bases at J; junction bases unmatched: 15. Here the CDR3 DNA reads TGTGCCAGCAGCTTGGGAGGGACAGGGCCCTTGGCGCGGATGAACACTGAAGCTTTCTTT. Its protein is CASSLGGTGPLARMNTEAFF.

This clonotype was counted a few times. The rearrangement links TRBV11-3 to TRBJ2-5, with 7 bases matching TRBD1. The germline V gene encodes CDR1 SGHNT and CDR2 YENEEA. Losses at the gene ends were 1 base for V and 5 bases for J; bases not matched to a gene: 13. The CDR3 covers 17 residues. The CDR3: CASSLGYPGTARETQYF. The DNA of the CDR3 is TGTGCCAGCAGCTTAGGGTACCCGGGGACAGCCCGCGAGACCCAGTACTTC.

This sequence joins TRBV20-1 and TRBJ2-1; D perhaps matches TRBD1 (6 bases). This CDR3 region has 12 residues. Germline V gene data show CDR1 as DFQATT and CDR2 as SNEGSKA (reference sequence). Trimming left V 6 bases short and J 6 bases short, with 12 bases between. The CDR3 is CSAWTDSNEQFF. The DNA for the CDR3 is TGCAGTGCCTGGACAGACTCCAATGAGCAGTTCTTC.

The chain joins TRBV5-5 to TRBJ1-1; D perhaps matches TRBD1 (6 bases). Germline loops: CDR1 SGHKS, CDR2 YYEKEE (reference sequence). The ends were cut back, 4 bases at V and 0 bases at J, with 13 bases in the middle. The CDR3 covers 15 residues. CDR3: CASSPEGTLNTEAFF. CDR3 bases: TGTGCCAGCAGCCCGGAAGGGACATTGAACACTGAAGCTTTCTTT.

This clonotype appeared a few times. The rearrangement joins TRBV3-1 to TRBJ2-5; 13 nucleotides align to TRBD2. V was clipped by 5 bases and J by 4 bases; unmatched bases: 1. Germline V gene sequence: CDR1 LGHDT, CDR2 YNNKEL (reference sequence). The CDR3 has 14 residues. This CDR3 is CASSWTSGGETQYF. The CDR3, as DNA: TGTGCCAGCAGCTGGACTAGCGGGGGAGAGACCCAGTACTTC.

A few counts support this clonotype. The chain links TRBV15 to TRBJ2-1; 7 nucleotides agree with TRBD2. Germline CDR1 and CDR2: LNHNV and YYDKDF (reference sequence). The CDR3 runs to 12 residues. Trimming took 11 bases from V and 4 from J; bases not matched to a gene: 5. This chain's CDR3 is CASTSEYNEQFF. CDR3 nucleotides: TGTGCCTCAACTAGCGAATACAATGAGCAGTTCTTC.

CDR3 coding DNA: TGTGCCAGCAGCTTCCAAATAGGGTGGACCCAGGATTCACCCCTCCACTTT. Residues: CASSFQIGWTQDSPLHF. This rearrangement joins TRBV7-9 to TRBJ1-6; D is ambiguous. In germline, CDR1 is SEHNR, CDR2 FQNEAQ (reference sequence). CDR3 size: 17 residues. With 3 bases removed from V and 8 bases from J, the gap between germline ends came to 20 bases.

The chain uses TRBV6-6 and TRBJ2-4; D assignment may be TRBD1 or TRBD2 (6 bases each). This CDR3 is 15 amino acids long. V was trimmed by 0 bases and J by 8 bases, leaving 14 bases between them. CDR1 MNHNY and CDR2 SVGAGI come from the germline V gene (reference sequence). CDR3 residues: CASSYSPQGGDIQYF. DNA for the CDR3: TGTGCCAGCAGTTACTCGCCACAGGGCGGGGACATTCAGTACTTC.

This clonotype was recorded a few times. The rearrangement joins TRBV7-9 to TRBJ1-2; D gene ambiguous. Germline V gene sequence: CDR1 SEHNR, CDR2 FQNEAQ (reference sequence). Trimming took 5 bases from V and 6 from J, leaving 19 bases between them. This CDR3 has 15 residues. Here the CDR3 reads CASSPHGSPSDGYTF. The CDR3 DNA follows: TGTGCCAGCAGCCCACATGGCAGCCCCAGCGATGGCTACACCTTC.

V and J are TRBV12-3 or TRBV12-4 and TRBJ2-4; 7 bases match TRBD2. The junction had 9 bases not matched to a gene; V was cut back by 7 bases and J by 6 bases. This CDR3 has 14 residues. CDR3 in amino acids: CASNEAGMANIQYF. In nucleotides, the CDR3 is TGTGCCAGCAATGAAGCGGGAATGGCAAACATTCAGTACTTC.

The chain recombines TRBV24-1 with TRBJ2-2, with D uncertain. Trimming removed 4 bases from V and 8 bases from J, with 13 bases in between. The CDR3 length is 14 residues. Germline assignment: CDR1 KGHDR and CDR2 SFDVKD. CDR3 coding DNA: TGTGCCACCAGTGAACCGACCCCGACTGGGGAGCTGTTTTTT. Translated, it gives CATSEPTPTGELFF.